The clone carrying this T cell receptor (gamma chain) was found many times. TCRdb's entry gives the protein of a much larger clone, which mismatches this DNA's translation at residue 14, likely from a read error; the protein reported here is translated from the DNA. The sample is drawn from a study of γδ T cells in repeated Plasmodium falciparum infection. Study overall: Age- and gender-matched Australian children served as comparison for malaria-exposed Malian children. Malian samples came from no-transmission periods or across acute febrile malaria episodes.

Both TRG and TRD chains were sequenced from each sorted sample. TCRdb re-called the multiplex PCR reads via CATT. The sample carries 30,000 or so gamma-chain clones, more than 1.4% recorded once. The source material was gamma-delta T cells from blood. This clonotype originated in a pool of human donors (malaria-infected and uninfected, not separated).

CDR3 residues: CALWEVKELGKKIMVF. CDR3 nucleotides: TGTGCCTTGTGGGAGGTAAAGGAGTTGGGCAAAAAAATCATGGTATTT. This chain links TRGV9 with TRGJP. Germline CDR1 is GITISATS and CDR2 is ISYDGTV (reference sequence). This CDR3 spans 16 amino acids.